This TCR beta chain is from a study of cytomegalovirus exposure and HLA in healthy donors. Overall study context: Most donors, 80% to 90% of some 400 genotyped, fell in the Caucasian-associated ancestry cluster.

PCR employed 60 Vbeta and 13 Jbeta primers. Assay: immunoSEQ multiplex PCR; the TCRdb copy retains only in-frame clones and omits some. There are about 100,000 clones in the sample; 79% occur only once, and under 5% lies in the top ten. Germline CDR1 MNHEY, CDR2 SVGAGI. Trimming cost V 5 bases and J 8 bases, with 12 bases left between them. This CDR3 is 12 amino acids long. As concerns this clone: Its antigen is undetermined.

Study-level results: Later analysis suggested most CMV-associated TCR beta chains were HLA-restricted. The listing of roughly 160 TCR beta chains classed them as cytomegalovirus-associated. Both high specificity and high sensitivity reportedly marked the classifier's diagnosis of cytomegalovirus status.

The chain uses TRBV6-5 and TRBJ1-2, with D possibly matching TRBD1 (6 bases). The sample was PBMCs. This clonotype was obtained from a female donor in good health and CMV-seropositive. CDR3 sequence: CASSTGQRGYTF. The CDR3 nucleotides read TGTGCCAGCAGTACCGGACAGAGAGGCTACACCTTC.